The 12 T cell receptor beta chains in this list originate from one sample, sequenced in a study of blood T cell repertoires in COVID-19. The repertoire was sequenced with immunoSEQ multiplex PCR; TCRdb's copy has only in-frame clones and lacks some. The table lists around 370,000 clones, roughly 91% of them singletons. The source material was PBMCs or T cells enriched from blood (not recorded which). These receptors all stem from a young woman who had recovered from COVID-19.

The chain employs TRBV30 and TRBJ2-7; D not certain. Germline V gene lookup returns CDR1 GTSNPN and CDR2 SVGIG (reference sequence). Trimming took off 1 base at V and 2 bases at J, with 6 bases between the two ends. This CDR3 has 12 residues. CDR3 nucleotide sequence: TGTGCCTGGAGTGGCGGAGCCTACGAGCAGTACTTC. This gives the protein CAWSGGAYEQYF.

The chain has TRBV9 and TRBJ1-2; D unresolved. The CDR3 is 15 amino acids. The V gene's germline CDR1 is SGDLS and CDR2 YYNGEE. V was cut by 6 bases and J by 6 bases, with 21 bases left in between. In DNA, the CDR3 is TGTGCCAGCACCTCTCGAGGCAGTTTTCTGGATGGCTACACCTTC. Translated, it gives CASTSRGSFLDGYTF.

CDR3 nucleotide sequence: TGTGCCTGGAGTGTTAGTGAGGATAATGAGCAGTTCTTC. Translating gives CAWSVSEDNEQFF. The J gene is TRBJ2-1, the V gene TRBV30; D unclear. CDR3 length: 13 residues. The germline V gene encodes CDR1 GTSNPN and CDR2 SVGIG (reference sequence). The ends were cut back, 0 bases at V and 7 bases at J, with 10 bases in the middle.

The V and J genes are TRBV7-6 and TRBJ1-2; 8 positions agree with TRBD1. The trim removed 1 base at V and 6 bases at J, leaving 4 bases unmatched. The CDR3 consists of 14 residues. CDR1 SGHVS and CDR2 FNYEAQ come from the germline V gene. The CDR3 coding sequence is TGTGCCAGCAGCTTAGTTGGGACAGGAGATGGCTACACCTTC. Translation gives CASSLVGTGDGYTF. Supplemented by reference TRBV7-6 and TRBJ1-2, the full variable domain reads GAGVSQSPRYKVTKRGQDVALRCDPISGHVSLYWYRQALGQGPEFLTYFNYEAQQDKSGLPNDRFSAERPEGSISTLTIQRTEQRDSAMYRCASSLVGTGDGYTFGSGTRLTVV.

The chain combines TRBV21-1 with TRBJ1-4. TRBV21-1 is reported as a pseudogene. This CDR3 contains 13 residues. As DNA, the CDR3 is TGTGCCAGCAGTGAGGGGGGGAACGAAAAACTGTTTTTT. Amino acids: CASSEGGNEKLFF.

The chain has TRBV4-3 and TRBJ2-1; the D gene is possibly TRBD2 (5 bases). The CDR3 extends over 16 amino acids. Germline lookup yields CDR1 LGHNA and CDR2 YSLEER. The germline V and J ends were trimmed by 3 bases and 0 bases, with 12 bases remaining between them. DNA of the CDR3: TGCGCCAGCAGCCAGACCGGGGAGAGCTCCTACAATGAGCAGTTCTTC. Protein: CASSQTGESSYNEQFF.

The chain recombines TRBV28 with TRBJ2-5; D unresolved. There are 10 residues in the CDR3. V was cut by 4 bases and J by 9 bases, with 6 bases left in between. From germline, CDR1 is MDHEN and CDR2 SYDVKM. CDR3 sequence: CASSYEAQYF. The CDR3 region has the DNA TGTGCCAGCAGTTACGAGGCCCAGTACTTC.

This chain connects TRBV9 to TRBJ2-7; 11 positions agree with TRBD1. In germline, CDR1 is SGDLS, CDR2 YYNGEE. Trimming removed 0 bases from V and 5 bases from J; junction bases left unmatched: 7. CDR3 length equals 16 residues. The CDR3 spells CASSVAGQGDSDEQYF. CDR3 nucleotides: TGTGCCAGCAGCGTAGCGGGACAGGGGGATTCGGACGAGCAGTACTTC.

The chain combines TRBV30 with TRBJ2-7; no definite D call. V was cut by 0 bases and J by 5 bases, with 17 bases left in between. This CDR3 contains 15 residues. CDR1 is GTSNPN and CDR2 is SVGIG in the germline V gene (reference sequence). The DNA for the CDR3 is TGTGCCTGGAGTGTATCTTGGCTAGTTTCCCACGAGCAGTACTTC. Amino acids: CAWSVSWLVSHEQYF.

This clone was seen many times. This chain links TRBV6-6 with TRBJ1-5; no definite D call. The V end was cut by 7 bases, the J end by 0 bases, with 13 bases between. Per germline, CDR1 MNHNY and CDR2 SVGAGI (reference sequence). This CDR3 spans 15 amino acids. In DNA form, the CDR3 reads TGTGCCAGCATCACCGACGGGTATAGCAATCAGCCCCAGCATTTT. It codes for CASITDGYSNQPQHF.

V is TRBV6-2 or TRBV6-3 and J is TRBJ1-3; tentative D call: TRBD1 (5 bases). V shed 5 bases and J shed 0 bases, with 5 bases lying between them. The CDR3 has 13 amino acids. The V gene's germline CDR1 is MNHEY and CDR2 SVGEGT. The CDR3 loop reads CASSGHSGNTIYF. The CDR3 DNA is TGTGCCAGCAGTGGACACTCTGGAAACACCATATATTTT.

CDR3 region: CASSPAGAVGYTF. In nucleotides, the CDR3 is TGTGCCAGCAGCCCAGCAGGGGCCGTTGGCTACACCTTC. This sequence joins TRBV4-2 and TRBJ1-2; D might be TRBD1 (6 bases). The CDR3 is 13 residues long. V lost 4 bases, J lost 7 bases, and 13 bases lay in between. Germline V lookup: CDR1 LGHNA, CDR2 YNFKEQ.